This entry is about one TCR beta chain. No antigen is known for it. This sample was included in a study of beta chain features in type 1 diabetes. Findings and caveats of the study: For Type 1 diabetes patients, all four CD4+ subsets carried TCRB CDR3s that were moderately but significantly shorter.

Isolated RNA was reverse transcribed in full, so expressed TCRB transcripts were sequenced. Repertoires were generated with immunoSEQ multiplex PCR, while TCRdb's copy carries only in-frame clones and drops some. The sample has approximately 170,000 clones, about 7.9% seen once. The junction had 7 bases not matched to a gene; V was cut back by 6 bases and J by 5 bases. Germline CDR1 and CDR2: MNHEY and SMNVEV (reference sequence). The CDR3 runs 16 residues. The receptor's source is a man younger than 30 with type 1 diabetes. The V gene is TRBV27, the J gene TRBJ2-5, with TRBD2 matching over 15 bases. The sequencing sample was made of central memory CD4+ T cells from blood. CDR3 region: CASRRTSGGVVETQYF. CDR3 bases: TGTGCCAGCAGACGGACTAGCGGGGGGGTAGTGGAGACCCAGTACTTC.